The sequence of this TCR beta chain was determined in a study of OX40 agonist ivuxolimab in advanced cancers. Turning to the study itself: Cohort: approximately 79% men, mean age roughly 60, aged about 20 to 90. Three patients, one with hepatocellular carcinoma and two with cutaneous melanoma, responded partially. Overall study results and limits: In general, CD8+ T cells held more expanded clones than CD4+ did, on average. At 0.1 to 3.0 mg/kg and by week 6, clonal expansion occurred in CD4+ and CD8+ blood T cells.

The table came from immunoSEQ multiplex PCR; TCRdb's copy has only in-frame clones and leaves some out. The sample carries 50,000 to 65,000 clones, roughly four fifths recorded once. The CDR3 sequence is 15 residues long. Trimming pared 4 bases from V and 5 bases from J, leaving 17 bases between. CDR1 is SGHAT and CDR2 is FQNNGV in the germline V gene. This clone has just a few counts. Its antigen is unknown. This clonotype was obtained from an adult with an advanced solid tumor such as melanoma, head and neck, liver or kidney cancer. This chain joins TRBV11-2 and TRBJ1-1; a possible D gene is TRBD1 (5 bases). This specimen was CD4+ or CD8+ T cells sorted from blood, taken in a trial of the OX40 agonist ivuxolimab. The CDR3 region is CASSWGGSGITEAFF. The DNA of the CDR3 is TGTGCCAGCAGCTGGGGGGGGAGTGGAATAACTGAAGCTTTCTTT.